This T cell receptor (beta chain) was sequenced in a study of blood T cell repertoires in COVID-19. Background on the study: COVID-19 samples from acute and convalescent phases originated in the United States, Italy and Spain. PBMCs, B-cell-depleted T cells, or T cells provided the cDNA or gDNA that made up the material.

CDR1 and CDR2 (germline): SNHLY, FYNNEI. This CDR3 is built from 14 residues. Trimming cost V 3 bases and J 8 bases; bases outside gene matches: 6. This clone was observed a handful of times. As handled by the study authors: The authors estimated nucleated cell counts from reference gene primer amplification. The method was immunoSEQ multiplex PCR; TCRdb's version includes in-frame clones alone and lacks a portion of them. V, J and clone size derive from that table, while D and trimming were established from the DNA sequence. The sample contains 200,000 to 250,000 clones, 60% to 85% of which appear only once.

This chain joins TRBV2 and TRBJ1-5; 8 positions match TRBD1. This TCR came from a woman aged 70-85 years with acute or convalescent COVID-19. Material: peripheral blood. This CDR3 is CASSDTGGNKPQHF. Here the CDR3 DNA reads TGTGCCAGCAGTGATACAGGGGGAAATAAGCCCCAGCATTTT.